Reported below is one T cell receptor delta chain. Its antigen specificity is not known. Base-call qualities are not available, and no considerably larger clone is one nucleotide away. Other DNA sequences from this sample encode an identical CDR3 as well. Thymic samples were depleted of alphabeta T cells, then CD3+ TCRVdelta1+ TCRVdelta2- thymocytes were FACS-sorted. Sorted Vdelta1+ thymocyte purity ranged from about 96% to 99.6%. Thymic specimens came from 8 paediatric patients undergoing corrective cardiac surgery, aged from about 5 days to 16 months. The thymic tissue was dispersed, and mononuclear cells were isolated using a Histopaque-1077 density gradient. Staining used anti-TCRVdelta1 clone TS8.2, anti-TCRVdelta2 clone B6, anti-CD3 clone HIT3a and anti-TCRalphabeta clone IP26 antibodies. This specimen comes from a study of Vδ1+ human thymocytes (dated by TCRdb to 2016 to 2019). Turning to the overall study: As a data resource, the study described the mRNA-level TRG and TRD CDR3 repertoires of highly purified Vdelta1+ thymocytes obtained from young children. The multiplex-based CDR3 amplicon strategy had previously been validated against 5'RACE-based CDR3 amplicon generation methods.

RNA extraction was carried out with the RNeasy mini kit, and reverse transcription was then done using Superscript III. CDR3 amplicons were produced by multiplex PCR using pooled V-gene forward primers and a constant-region reverse primer with Illumina adaptor overhangs. After gel purification, the amplicons were indexed with Nextera index primers over approximately 8 extra PCR cycles and then purified using AMPure XP beads. Sequencing of libraries was performed on an Illumina MiSeq using paired-end 250 bp reads, dual indexing and an approximately 22% PhiX spike-in. Turning to the authors' computational methods: FastQC was used to check read quality, and ea-utils fastq-join was used to merge TRG read pairs. Sequences were annotated with IMGT/HighV-QUEST, keeping only productive sequences with unambiguous V-gene assignment; clonotypes were defined by identical CDR3 sequence. VDJtools 1.1.1, tcR 2.2.3, Treemap and vegan Shannon diversity in R 3.4.4 were used for downstream analysis. The public reads were reprocessed by TCRdb using CATT, and rows of matching DNA were later combined. The V and J calls, along with clone size, are taken from TCRdb and not from the paper's own processing. In all, the sample holds 20,000 to 25,000 delta-chain clones, and approximately 30% of those were seen once. More than 1.5% of the sample goes to the ten largest clones.

Trimming removed 4 bases from V and 11 bases from J, leaving 26 bases between the germline ends. In the germline V gene, CDR1 corresponds to TSWWSYY and CDR2 to QGS. The CDR3 covers 16 residues, taking in both the cysteine and the phenylalanine. The entry retains the CDR3 DNA only, 48 bases that are in frame from base 1. Here is what the overall study found, with its caveats: The thymic TRG and TRD repertoires appeared highly polyclonal, with Gaussian CDR3 length distributions, in contrast to the oligoclonal repertoires of peripheral blood. Even though sort purity was high, roughly 20% of thymic TRD sequences were Vdelta2 (and few were Vdelta3), which was not the case for the peripheral blood Vdelta1+ controls. Because unexpected Vdelta2 sequences could lead to misinterpretation of bulk repertoire data, the authors recommended using highly purified populations and single-cell validation. Donors shared many TRG clonotypes (up to about 6.9x10^3), but TRD repertoires were essentially private, with at most 130 shared. No clustering by age or sex was observed, so analyses did not stratify donors by these variables.

The sequence links TRDV1 to TRDJ1; too little of a D gene remains to name it. This TCR came from a boy younger than two who had congenital heart surgery. The sequenced material came from Vdelta1+ gamma-delta thymocytes from the thymus. Reading the label with the study, this specimen's cell subset or site is: FACS-sorted CD3+ TCRalphabeta- TCRVdelta1+ TCRVdelta2- thymocytes. The CDR3 region: CALGVPRSMVTTKLIF. The DNA is TGTGCTCTTGGGGTACCTCGATCAATGGTGACTACGAAGCTCATCTTT.